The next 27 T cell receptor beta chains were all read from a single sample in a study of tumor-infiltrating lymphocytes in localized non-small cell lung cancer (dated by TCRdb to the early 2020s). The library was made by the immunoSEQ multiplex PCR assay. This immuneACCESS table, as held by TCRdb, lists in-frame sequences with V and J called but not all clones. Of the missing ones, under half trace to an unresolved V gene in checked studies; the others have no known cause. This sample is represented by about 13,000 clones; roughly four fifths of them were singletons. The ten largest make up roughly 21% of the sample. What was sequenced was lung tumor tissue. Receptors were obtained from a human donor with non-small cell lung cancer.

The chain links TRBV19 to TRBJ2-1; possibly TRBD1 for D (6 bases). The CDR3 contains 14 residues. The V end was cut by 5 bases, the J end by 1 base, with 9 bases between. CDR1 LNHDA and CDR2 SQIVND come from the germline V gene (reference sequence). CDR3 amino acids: CASSDRSSYNEQFF. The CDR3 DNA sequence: TGTGCCAGTAGTGACAGGTCTTCCTACAATGAGCAGTTCTTC.

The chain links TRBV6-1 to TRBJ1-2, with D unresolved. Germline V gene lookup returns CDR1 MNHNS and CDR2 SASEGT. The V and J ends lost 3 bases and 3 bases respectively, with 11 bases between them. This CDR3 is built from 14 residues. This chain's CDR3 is CASSDLGKDYGYTF. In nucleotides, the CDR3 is TGTGCCAGCAGTGACCTAGGGAAGGACTATGGCTACACCTTC.

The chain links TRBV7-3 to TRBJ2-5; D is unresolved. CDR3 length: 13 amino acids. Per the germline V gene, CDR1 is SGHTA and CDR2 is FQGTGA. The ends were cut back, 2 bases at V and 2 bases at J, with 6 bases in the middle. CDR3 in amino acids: CASSLLPQETQYF. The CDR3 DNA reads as TGTGCCAGCAGCTTACTCCCGCAAGAGACCCAGTACTTC.

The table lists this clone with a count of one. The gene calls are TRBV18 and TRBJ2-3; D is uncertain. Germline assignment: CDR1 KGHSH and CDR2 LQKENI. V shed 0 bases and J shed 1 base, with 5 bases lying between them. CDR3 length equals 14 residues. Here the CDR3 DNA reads TGTGCCAGCTCACCACCGGTCCGCACAGATACGCAGTATTTT. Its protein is CASSPPVRTDTQYF.

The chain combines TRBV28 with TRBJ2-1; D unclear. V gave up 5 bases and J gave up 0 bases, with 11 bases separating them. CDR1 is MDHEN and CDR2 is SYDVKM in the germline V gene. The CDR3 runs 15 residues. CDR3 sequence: CASSPPSYSYNEQFF. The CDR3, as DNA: TGTGCCAGCAGTCCCCCTTCTTACTCCTACAATGAGCAGTTCTTC.

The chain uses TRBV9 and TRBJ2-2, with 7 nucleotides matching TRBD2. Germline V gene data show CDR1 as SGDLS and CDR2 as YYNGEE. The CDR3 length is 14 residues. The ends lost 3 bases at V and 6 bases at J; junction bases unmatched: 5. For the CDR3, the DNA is TGTGCCAGCAGCGGGGTACGGGGGGCCGGGGAGCTGTTTTTT. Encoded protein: CASSGVRGAGELFF.

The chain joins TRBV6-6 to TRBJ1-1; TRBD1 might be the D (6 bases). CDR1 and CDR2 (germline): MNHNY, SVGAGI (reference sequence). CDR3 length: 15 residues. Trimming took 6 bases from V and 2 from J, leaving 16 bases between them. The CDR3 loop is CASRKEGGRNTEAFF. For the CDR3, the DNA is TGTGCCAGCAGGAAAGAAGGGGGGAGAAACACTGAAGCTTTCTTT.

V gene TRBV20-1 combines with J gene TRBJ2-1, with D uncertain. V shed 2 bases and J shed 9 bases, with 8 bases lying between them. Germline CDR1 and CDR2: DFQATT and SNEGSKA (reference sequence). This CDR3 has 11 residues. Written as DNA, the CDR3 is TGCAGTGCTAGAAGATTCCGTGAGCAGTTCTTC. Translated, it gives CSARRFREQFF.

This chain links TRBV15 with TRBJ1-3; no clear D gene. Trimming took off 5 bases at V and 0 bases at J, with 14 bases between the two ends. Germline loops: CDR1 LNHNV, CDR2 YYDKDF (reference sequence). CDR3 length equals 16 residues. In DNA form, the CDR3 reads TGTGCCACCAGCCCGAGAGAAACCAGCTCTGGAAACACCATATATTTT. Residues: CATSPRETSSGNTIYF.

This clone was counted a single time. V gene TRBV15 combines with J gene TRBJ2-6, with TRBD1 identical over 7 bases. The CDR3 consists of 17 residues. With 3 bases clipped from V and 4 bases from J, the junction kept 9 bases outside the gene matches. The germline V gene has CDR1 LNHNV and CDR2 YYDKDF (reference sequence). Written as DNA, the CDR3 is TGTGCCACCAGCAGCCTACAGGGGTTTTCCGGGGCCAACGTCCTGACTTTC. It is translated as CATSSLQGFSGANVLTF.

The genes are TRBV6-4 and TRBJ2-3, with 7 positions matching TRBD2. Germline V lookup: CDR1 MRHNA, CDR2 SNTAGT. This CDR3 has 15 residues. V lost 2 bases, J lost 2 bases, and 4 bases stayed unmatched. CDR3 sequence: CASSDRGEATDTQYF. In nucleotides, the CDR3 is TGTGCCAGCAGTGACCGGGGGGAGGCCACAGATACGCAGTATTTT.

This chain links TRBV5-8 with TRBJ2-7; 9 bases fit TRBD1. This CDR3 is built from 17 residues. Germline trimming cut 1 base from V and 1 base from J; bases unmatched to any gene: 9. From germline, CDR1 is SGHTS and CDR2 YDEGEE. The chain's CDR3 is CASSLYLSTGGSYEQYF. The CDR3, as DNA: TGTGCCAGCAGCTTGTATCTATCGACAGGGGGATCCTACGAGCAGTACTTC.

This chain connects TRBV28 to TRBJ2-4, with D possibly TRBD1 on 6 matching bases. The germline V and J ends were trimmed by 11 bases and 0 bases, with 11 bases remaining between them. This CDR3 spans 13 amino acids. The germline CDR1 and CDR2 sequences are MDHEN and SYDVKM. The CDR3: CASRGLAKNIQYF. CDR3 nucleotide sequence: TGTGCCTCAAGGGGGTTAGCCAAAAACATTCAGTACTTC.

The CDR3 loop is CASSKAAMNTEAFF. CDR3 sequence (DNA): TGTGCCAGCAGCAAAGCAGCCATGAACACTGAAGCTTTCTTT. The chain joins TRBV9 to TRBJ1-1; no reliable D call. CDR1 is SGDLS and CDR2 is YYNGEE in the germline V gene. V gave up 4 bases and J gave up 0 bases, with 10 bases separating them. CDR3 size: 14 residues.

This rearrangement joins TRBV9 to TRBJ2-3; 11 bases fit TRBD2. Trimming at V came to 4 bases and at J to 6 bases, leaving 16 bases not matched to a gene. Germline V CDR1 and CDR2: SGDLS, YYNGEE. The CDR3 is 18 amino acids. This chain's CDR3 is CASSTPSRSGGARDTQYF. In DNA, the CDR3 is TGTGCCAGCAGCACCCCCTCCCGTAGCGGGGGGGCAAGGGATACGCAGTATTTT.

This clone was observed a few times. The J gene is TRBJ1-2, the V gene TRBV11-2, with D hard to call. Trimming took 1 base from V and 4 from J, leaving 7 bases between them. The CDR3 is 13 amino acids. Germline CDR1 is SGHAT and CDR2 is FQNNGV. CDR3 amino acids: CASSLAQPYGYTF. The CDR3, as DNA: TGTGCCAGCAGCTTAGCGCAGCCCTATGGCTACACCTTC.

The CDR3, as DNA: TGTGCCAGCAGTCCCCCGGGCCCCTACGAGCAGTACTTC. The encoded protein is CASSPPGPYEQYF. The chain carries TRBV2 and TRBJ2-7, with unresolved D. The CDR3 is 13 residues long. Germline V gene sequence: CDR1 SNHLY, CDR2 FYNNEI. V was shortened by 5 bases and J by 2 bases, with 10 bases between the two germline ends.

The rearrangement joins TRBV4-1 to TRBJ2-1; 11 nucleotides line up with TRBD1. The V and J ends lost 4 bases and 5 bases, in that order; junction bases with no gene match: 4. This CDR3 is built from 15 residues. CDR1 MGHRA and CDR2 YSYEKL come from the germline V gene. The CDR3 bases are TGCGCCAGCAGCCGGGGACAGGGGGGAGACAATGAGCAGTTCTTC. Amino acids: CASSRGQGGDNEQFF.

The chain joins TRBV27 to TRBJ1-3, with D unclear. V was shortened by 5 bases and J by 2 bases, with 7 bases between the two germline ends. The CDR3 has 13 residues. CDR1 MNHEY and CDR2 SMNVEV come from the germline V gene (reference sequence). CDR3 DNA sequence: TGTGCCAGCAGTAGACTGCCTGGAAACACCATATATTTT. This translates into CASSRLPGNTIYF.

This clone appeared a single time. The CDR3 sequence is CAWSPLASLLGNTEAFF. In DNA form, the CDR3 reads TGTGCCTGGAGTCCCCTGGCCAGCTTATTAGGGAACACTGAAGCTTTCTTT. V usage is TRBV30 and J usage is TRBJ1-1; unclear D gene. The CDR3 has 17 amino acids. V was cut by 2 bases and J by 1 base, with 20 bases left in between. Per germline, CDR1 GTSNPN and CDR2 SVGIG (reference sequence).

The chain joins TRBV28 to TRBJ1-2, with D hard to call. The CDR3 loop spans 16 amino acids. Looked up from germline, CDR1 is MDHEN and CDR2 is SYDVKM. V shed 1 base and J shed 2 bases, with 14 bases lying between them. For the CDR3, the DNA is TGTGCCAGCAGTTTATTGCCTAGGCCCCTAAACTATGGCTACACCTTC. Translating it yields CASSLLPRPLNYGYTF.

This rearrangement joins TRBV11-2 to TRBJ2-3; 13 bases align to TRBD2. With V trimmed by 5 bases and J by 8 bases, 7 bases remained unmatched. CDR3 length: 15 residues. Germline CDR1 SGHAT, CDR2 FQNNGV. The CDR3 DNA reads TGTGCCAGCAGCCGGACTAGCGGGGGCCCGGGTACGCAGTATTTT. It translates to CASSRTSGGPGTQYF.

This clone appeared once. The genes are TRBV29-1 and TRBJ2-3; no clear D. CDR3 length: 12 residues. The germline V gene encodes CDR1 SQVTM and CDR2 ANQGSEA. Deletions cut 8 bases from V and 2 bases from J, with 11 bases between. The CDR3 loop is CSSRKATDTQYF. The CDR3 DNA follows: TGCAGCTCCAGGAAGGCCACAGATACGCAGTATTTT.

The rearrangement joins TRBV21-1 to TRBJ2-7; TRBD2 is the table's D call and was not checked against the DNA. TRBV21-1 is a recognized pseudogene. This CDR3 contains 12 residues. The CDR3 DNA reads TGTGCCAGCTTGACTAGGCAGAACGAGCAGTACTTC. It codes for CASLTRQNEQYF.

The CDR3 loop is CASSLQEGGWDTEAFF. The CDR3 DNA sequence: TGCGCCAGCAGCTTACAAGAGGGGGGGTGGGACACTGAAGCTTTCTTT. The rearrangement joins TRBV5-1 to TRBJ1-1; maybe TRBD1 (6 bases). V gave up 2 bases and J gave up 3 bases, with 17 bases separating them. This CDR3 comprises 16 residues. CDR1 SGHRS and CDR2 YFSETQ come from the germline V gene.

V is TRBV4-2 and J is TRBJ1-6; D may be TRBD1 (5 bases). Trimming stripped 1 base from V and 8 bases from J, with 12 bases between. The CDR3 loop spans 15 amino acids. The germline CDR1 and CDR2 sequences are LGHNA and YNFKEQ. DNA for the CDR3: TGTGCCAGCAGCCAAGTACCTTGGGGGGATTCACCCCTCCACTTT. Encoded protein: CASSQVPWGDSPLHF.

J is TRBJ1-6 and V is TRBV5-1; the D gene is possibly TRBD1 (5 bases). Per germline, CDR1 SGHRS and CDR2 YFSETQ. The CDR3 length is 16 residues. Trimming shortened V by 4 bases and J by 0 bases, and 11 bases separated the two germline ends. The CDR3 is CASSIGGNSYNSPLHF. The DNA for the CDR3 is TGCGCCAGCAGCATTGGGGGGAACTCCTATAATTCACCCCTCCACTTT. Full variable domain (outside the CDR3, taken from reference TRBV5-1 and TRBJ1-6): KAGVTQTPRYLIKTRGQQVTLSCSPISGHRSVSWYQQTPGQGLQFLFEYFSETQRNKGNFPGRFSGRQFSNSRSEMNVSTLELGDSALYLCASSIGGNSYNSPLHFGNGTRLTVT.